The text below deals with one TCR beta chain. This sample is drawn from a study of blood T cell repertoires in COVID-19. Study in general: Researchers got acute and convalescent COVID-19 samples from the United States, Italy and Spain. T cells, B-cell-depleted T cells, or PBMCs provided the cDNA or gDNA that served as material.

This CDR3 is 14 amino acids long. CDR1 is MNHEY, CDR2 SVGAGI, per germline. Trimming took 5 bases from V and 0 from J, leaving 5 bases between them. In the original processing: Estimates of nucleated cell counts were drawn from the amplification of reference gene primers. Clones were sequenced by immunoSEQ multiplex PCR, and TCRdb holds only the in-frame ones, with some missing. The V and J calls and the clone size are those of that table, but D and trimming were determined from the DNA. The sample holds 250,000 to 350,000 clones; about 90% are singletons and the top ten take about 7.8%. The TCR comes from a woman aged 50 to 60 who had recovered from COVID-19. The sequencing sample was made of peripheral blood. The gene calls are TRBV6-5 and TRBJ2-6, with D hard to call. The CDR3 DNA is TGTGCCAGCAGTAGCGCCTCTGGGGCCAACGTCCTGACTTTC. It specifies CASSSASGANVLTF.